The sequence of this T cell receptor (beta chain) was determined in a study of Ad26.COV2.S vaccination and SARS-CoV-2 variants. Study as a whole: In the study, Ad26.COV2.S was injected intramuscularly once, or twice 56 days apart. The study's findings and limits: Responses of spike-specific T cells (both CD8+ and CD4+) reportedly showed substantial breadth after vaccination. Total T cell responses were possibly underestimated by TCR breadth and depth analyses. People who got the vaccine or the placebo had similar non-spike TCR breadth.

TCRdb keeps only in-frame clones here, not all; method: immunoSEQ multiplex PCR. Of 300,000 to 350,000 clones listed, approximately 90% are singletons. Treatment noted: some 20 received Ad26.COV2.S at low or high dose, single or two shots; roughly 5 received placebo; per-sample allocation not given. Sample collection was performed on day 63 after the first vaccine or placebo injection. Trimming cost V 2 bases and J 0 bases, with 5 bases left between them. Germline V gives CDR1 GTSNPN, CDR2 SVGIG (reference sequence). The length of the CDR3 is 13 residues. Points on this clone: Antigen specificity is unknown.

This clonotype originated in a person between 18 and 65 years old who received the Ad26.COV2.S COVID-19 vaccine or a placebo. Sequenced here: peripheral blood, sampled in a trial of Ad26.COV2.S vaccine versus placebo. V is TRBV30 and J is TRBJ2-1; D unresolved. The CDR3 is CAWSYSSYNEQFF. CDR3 sequence (DNA): TGTGCCTGGAGTTACAGCTCCTACAATGAGCAGTTCTTC.